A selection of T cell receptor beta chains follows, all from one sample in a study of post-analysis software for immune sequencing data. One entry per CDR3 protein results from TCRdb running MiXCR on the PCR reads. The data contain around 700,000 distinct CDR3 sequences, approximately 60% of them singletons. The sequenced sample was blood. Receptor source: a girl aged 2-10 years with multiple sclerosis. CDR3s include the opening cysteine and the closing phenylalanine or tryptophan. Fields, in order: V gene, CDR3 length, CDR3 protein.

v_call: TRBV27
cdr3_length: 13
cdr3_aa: CASSLRDAYEQYF

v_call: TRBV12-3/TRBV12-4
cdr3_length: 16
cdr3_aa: CASSLGPPEGNQPQHF

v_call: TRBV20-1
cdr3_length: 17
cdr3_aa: CSAKKPSGGTDYNEQFF

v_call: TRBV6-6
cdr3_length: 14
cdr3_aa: CASHTQSSHNEQFF

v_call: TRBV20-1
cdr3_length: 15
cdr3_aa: CSASPRTGGFSPLHF

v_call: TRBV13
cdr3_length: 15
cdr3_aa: CASSLEAGNNSPLHF

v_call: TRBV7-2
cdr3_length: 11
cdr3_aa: CASGRAHEQFF

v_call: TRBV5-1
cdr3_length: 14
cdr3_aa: CASSTGQANYGYTF

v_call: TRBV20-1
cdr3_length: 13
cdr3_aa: CSAPRDGTYEQYF

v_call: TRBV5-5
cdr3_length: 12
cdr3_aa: CASSFSWETQYF

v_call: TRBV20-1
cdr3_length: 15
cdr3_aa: CSARNPRQANQPQHF

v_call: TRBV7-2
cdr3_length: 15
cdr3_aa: CASSPGLAMTDTQYF

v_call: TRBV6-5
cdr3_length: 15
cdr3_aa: CASSQGLAGVDTQYF

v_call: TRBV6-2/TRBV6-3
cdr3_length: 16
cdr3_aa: CTSRSLRDRDRDEQFF

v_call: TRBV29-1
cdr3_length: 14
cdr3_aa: CSASMGSNTGELFF

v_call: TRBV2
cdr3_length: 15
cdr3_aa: CASSELAGGRDTQYF

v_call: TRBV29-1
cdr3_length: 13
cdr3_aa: CSVVPRVQETQYF

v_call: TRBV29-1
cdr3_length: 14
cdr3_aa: CSVVGQSKDYGYTF

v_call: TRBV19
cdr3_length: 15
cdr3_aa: CASRGGQNSNQPQHF

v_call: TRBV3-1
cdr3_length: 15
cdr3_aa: CASSQEGTPSYEQYF

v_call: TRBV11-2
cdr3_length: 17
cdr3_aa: CASSPQVLAGYYHEQFF

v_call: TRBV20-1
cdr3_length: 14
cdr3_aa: CSARDRFRENIQYF

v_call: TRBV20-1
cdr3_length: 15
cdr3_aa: CSATRVRSSTDTQYF

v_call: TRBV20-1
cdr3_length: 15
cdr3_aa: CSVGGGALRSETQYF

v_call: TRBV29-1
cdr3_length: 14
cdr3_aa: CSVGGGGATLEAFF

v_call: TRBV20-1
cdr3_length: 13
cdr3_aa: CSATSGRGDTQYF

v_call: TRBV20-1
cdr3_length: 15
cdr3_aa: CSAAPASGAGETQYF

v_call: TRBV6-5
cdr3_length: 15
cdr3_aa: CASSYSSGGVSEQYF

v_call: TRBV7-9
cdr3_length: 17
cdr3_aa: CASSYSKADRPAYEQYF

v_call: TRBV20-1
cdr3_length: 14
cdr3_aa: CSASRTGFNQPQHF

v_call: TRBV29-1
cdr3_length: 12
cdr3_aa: CSAQSGANVLTF

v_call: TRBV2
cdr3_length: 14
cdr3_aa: CASSLTGGIDEAFF

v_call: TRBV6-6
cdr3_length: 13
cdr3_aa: CASRGESTGELFF

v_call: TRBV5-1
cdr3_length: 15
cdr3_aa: CASSLTAGTVYEQYF

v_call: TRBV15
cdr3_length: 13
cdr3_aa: CATSRDGGQDEFF

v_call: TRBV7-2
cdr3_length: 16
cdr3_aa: CASSSQPSFNTGELFF

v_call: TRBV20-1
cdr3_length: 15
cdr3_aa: CSARARGGRGDTQYF

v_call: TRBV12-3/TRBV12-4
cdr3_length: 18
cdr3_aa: CASSTPQGRPNPKNIQYF

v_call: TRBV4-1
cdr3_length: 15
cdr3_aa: CASSQVLTGSTEAFF

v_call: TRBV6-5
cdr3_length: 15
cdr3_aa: CASSYSIPVQETQYF

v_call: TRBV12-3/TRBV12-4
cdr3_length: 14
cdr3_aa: CASSIRPRFQPQHF

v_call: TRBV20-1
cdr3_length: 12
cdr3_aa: CSASTERYGYTF

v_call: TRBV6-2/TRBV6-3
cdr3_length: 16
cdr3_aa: CASGTQLGDPRNEQFF

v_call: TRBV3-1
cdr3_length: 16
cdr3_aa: CASSQRLPSSYNEQYF

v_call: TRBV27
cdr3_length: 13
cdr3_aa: CASGIRSGLEQYF

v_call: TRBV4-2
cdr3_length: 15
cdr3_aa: CASSQNRDRDYEQYF

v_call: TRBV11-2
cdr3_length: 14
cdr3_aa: CASSAISGGYEQYF

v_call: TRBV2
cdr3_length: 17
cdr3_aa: CASSPIVYRGRGETQYF

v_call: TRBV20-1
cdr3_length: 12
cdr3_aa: CSAWTGGDGYTF

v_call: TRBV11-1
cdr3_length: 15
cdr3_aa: CASTNRLAGYNEQFF

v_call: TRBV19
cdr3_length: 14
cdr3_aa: CASSIGLSNTEAFF

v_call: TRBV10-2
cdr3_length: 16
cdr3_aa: CASRDSSGRSSNEQFF

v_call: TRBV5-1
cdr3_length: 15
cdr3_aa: CASSTLWTGTDTQYF

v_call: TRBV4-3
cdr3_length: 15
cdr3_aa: CASSQGAGLNEKLFF

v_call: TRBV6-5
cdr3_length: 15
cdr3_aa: CASSYPAMGTGELFF

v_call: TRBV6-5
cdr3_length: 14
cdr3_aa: CASSYGDRVTEAFF

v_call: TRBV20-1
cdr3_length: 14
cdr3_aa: CSARGLGMNTEAFF

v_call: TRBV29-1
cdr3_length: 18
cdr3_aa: CSAYLLSRDRGLDTEAFF

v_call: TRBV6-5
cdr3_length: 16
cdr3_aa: CASSYSGVGPTYEQYF

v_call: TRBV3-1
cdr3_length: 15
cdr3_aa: CASSQGEGTKNIQYF